This T cell receptor beta chain was identified during a study of blood T cells in healthy people across ages. Study conclusions and caveats: PBMCs left unsorted prevented a conclusive naive versus antigen-experienced comparison.

Regarding this clonotype: Its target is not known. The junction does not match germline at one end; this may be a read error.

Then a second PCR, running roughly 7 to 11 cycles, was carried out with a sample-barcoded 5' primer and a J-beta primer mix. MiXCR was run by TCRdb on the 5' RACE reads, yielding one entry per CDR3 protein. Of almost 1 million distinct CDR3 sequences detected, roughly 51% appear once; the ten largest clones hold roughly 23%. CDR1 is SQVTM, CDR2 ANQGSEA, per germline. The CDR3 consists of 14 residues. This clonotype was obtained from a woman between 55 and 75 years old in good health. Input material: blood. V gene TRBV29-1 combines with J gene TRBJ2-5, with D perhaps matching TRBD1 or TRBD2 (6 bases each). CDR3 sequence (DNA): TGCAGCGTGCGGCCCGTGGGGGGACAAGAGACCCAGTGCTTC. Protein product: CSVRPVGGQETQCF.